What follows are 30 T cell receptor beta chains derived from one specimen sequenced in a study of memory CD4+ T cells and cytomegalovirus serostatus. Using immunoSEQ multiplex PCR, the repertoire was profiled, and TCRdb retains in-frame clones only, with some absent. This table holds around 53,000 clones, approximately 82% found once. The sort gate was single viable CD3+CD4+CD8-CD45RO+ cells for memory CD4+ T cells. Material: memory CD4+ T cells from blood. Receptors were obtained from an adult in good health and CMV-seropositive.

The chain is built from TRBV4-3 and TRBJ2-1; 8 nucleotides line up with TRBD2. The germline V gene has CDR1 LGHNA and CDR2 YSLEER. V was clipped by 0 bases and J by 13 bases; unmatched bases: 11. CDR3 length: 15 residues. For the CDR3, the DNA is TGCGCCAGCAGCCAAGATCTTCGGGAGGGCAAGCCTCAGTTCTTC. Amino acid sequence: CASSQDLREGKPQFF.

The CDR3 region has the DNA TGTGCCAGCAGCCCCGGGACCTATGAGTGGTATACGCAGTATTTT. Translating gives CASSPGTYEWYTQYF. This chain connects TRBV7-2 to TRBJ2-3; perhaps D is TRBD1 or TRBD2 (5 bases each). The CDR3 has 15 residues. Trimming cost V 5 bases and J 7 bases, with 19 bases left between them. Germline V CDR1 and CDR2: SGHTA, FQGNSA.

The chain links TRBV4-1 to TRBJ2-3, with D uncertain. The germline V gene encodes CDR1 MGHRA and CDR2 YSYEKL. CDR3 length equals 14 residues. V dropped 1 base and J dropped 2 bases, with 7 bases sitting between them. This chain's CDR3 is CASSQGSYTDTQYF. Written as DNA, the CDR3 is TGCGCCAGCAGCCAAGGATCCTACACAGATACGCAGTATTTT.

The chain carries TRBV7-9 and TRBJ2-5, with D uncertain. V lost 3 bases and J lost 5, with 7 bases in between. The CDR3 length is 12 residues. Germline CDR1 SEHNR, CDR2 FQNEAQ (reference sequence). CDR3 in DNA: TGTGCCAGCAGCTTCAGTCTGGAGACCCAGTACTTC. Its translation: CASSFSLETQYF.

The chain uses TRBV7-9 and TRBJ2-1, with unresolved D. V was clipped by 3 bases and J by 7 bases, with 10 bases between them. This CDR3 is built from 13 residues. Germline V gene data show CDR1 as SEHNR and CDR2 as FQNEAQ (reference sequence). The CDR3 sequence: CASSLARVNEQFF. CDR3 bases: TGTGCCAGCAGCTTGGCTAGGGTGAATGAGCAGTTCTTC.

In its sample, this clone was seen once. The genes are TRBV6-1 and TRBJ2-7; a weak D match, TRBD1 (6 bases). The germline V gene encodes CDR1 MNHNS and CDR2 SASEGT. V was pared by 6 bases and J by 1 base, with 13 bases between. The CDR3 covers 14 residues. The CDR3 spells CASRQTGSSYEQYF. The CDR3 DNA follows: TGTGCCAGCAGGCAGACAGGTTCATCCTACGAGCAGTACTTC.

The chain links TRBV19 to TRBJ2-1; D not resolved. Germline V gene sequence: CDR1 LNHDA, CDR2 SQIVND (reference sequence). Trimming took off 5 bases at V and 3 bases at J, with 11 bases between the two ends. The CDR3 has 14 residues. This CDR3 reads CASSGDSRYNEQFF. CDR3 in DNA: TGTGCCAGTAGTGGCGATAGCCGCTACAATGAGCAGTTCTTC.

In its sample, this clone was seen once. The rearrangement uses TRBV30 and TRBJ1-4, with no clear D. Germline V lookup: CDR1 GTSNPN, CDR2 SVGIG (reference sequence). V dropped 2 bases and J dropped 4 bases, with 8 bases sitting between them. The CDR3 is 13 residues long. DNA of the CDR3: TGTGCCTGGAGTAAAGGTGGTAATGAAAAACTGTTTTTT. Its translation: CAWSKGGNEKLFF.

This chain joins TRBV5-1 and TRBJ2-5; 12 nucleotides line up with TRBD2. Germline assignment: CDR1 SGHRS and CDR2 YFSETQ. With V trimmed by 5 bases and J by 3 bases, 5 bases remained unmatched. This CDR3 spans 15 amino acids. DNA of the CDR3: TGCGCCAGCAGAAAACTAGCGGGGGGCAAAGAGACCCAGTACTTC. Translated: CASRKLAGGKETQYF.

The rearrangement uses TRBV4-1 and TRBJ2-5; no clear D. The CDR3 totals 13 residues. The germline CDR1 and CDR2 sequences are MGHRA and YSYEKL. V lost 4 bases, J lost 5 bases, and 11 bases lay in between. The CDR3 here is CASSLAYLETQYF. In DNA form, the CDR3 reads TGCGCCAGCAGCCTGGCATACTTGGAGACCCAGTACTTC.

The rearrangement uses TRBV5-1 and TRBJ1-2; no clear D. CDR3 length equals 15 residues. Per germline, CDR1 SGHRS and CDR2 YFSETQ. V was clipped by 0 bases and J by 4 bases, with 13 bases between them. The CDR3 DNA is TGCGCCAGCAGCTTGGCGGCGGGAAAGGGCTATGGCTACACCTTC. Its protein product is CASSLAAGKGYGYTF.

V and J are TRBV29-1 and TRBJ2-1; 10 bases are shared with TRBD2. This CDR3 is 15 amino acids long. Germline CDR1 reads SQVTM; CDR2 reads ANQGSEA. The J segment lost 7 bases and the V segment lost 5 bases, leaving 11 bases of the junction unmatched. CDR3 amino acids: CSVKPRLAGYNEQFF. The CDR3 nucleotides are TGCAGCGTTAAACCCCGACTAGCGGGCTATAATGAGCAGTTCTTC.

This clone was seen a few times. This chain links TRBV4-2 with TRBJ2-4; perhaps TRBD2 as D (6 bases). This CDR3 has 16 amino acids. Germline CDR1 and CDR2: LGHNA and YNFKEQ. Trimming pared 4 bases from V and 7 bases from J, leaving 20 bases between. The CDR3 DNA sequence: TGTGCCAGCAGCCCCTTGGAGGGAGCGGGCCTGAACATTCAGTACTTC. Protein sequence: CASSPLEGAGLNIQYF.

The rearrangement uses TRBV25-1 and TRBJ1-6; D is perhaps TRBD1 (6 bases). Germline V gene data show CDR1 as MGHDK and CDR2 as SYGVNS. The CDR3 sequence is 14 residues long. The V and J ends lost 6 bases and 0 bases respectively, with 6 bases between them. CDR3 protein: CASSRGSYNSPLHF. CDR3 nucleotides: TGTGCCAGCAGCAGGGGCTCCTATAATTCACCCCTCCACTTT.

V usage is TRBV5-6 and J usage is TRBJ1-3; no reliable D call. This CDR3 has 17 residues. Trimming removed 5 bases at V and 0 bases at J, with 18 bases between. CDR1 and CDR2 from the germline V gene are SGHDT and YYEEEE. CDR3 coding DNA: TGTGCCAGCAGGCCGGGGTTGGGAATCTCCTCTGGAAACACCATATATTTT. The encoded protein is CASRPGLGISSGNTIYF.

V gene TRBV28 combines with J gene TRBJ2-1; 11 nucleotides match TRBD2. CDR1 and CDR2 from the germline V gene are MDHEN and SYDVKM. Losses at the gene ends were 6 bases for V and 7 bases for J; bases not matched to a gene: 8. The length of the CDR3 is 15 residues. The CDR3 region is CASSPSLAGVNEQFF. In DNA, the CDR3 is TGTGCCAGCAGCCCCTCACTAGCGGGAGTGAATGAGCAGTTCTTC.

The chain joins TRBV1 to TRBJ2-4; the tabulated D call, TRBD2, remains unverified against the DNA. TRBV1 constitutes a pseudogene. The CDR3 length is 17 residues. CDR3 in DNA: TGCACCAGCAGCCACCCCGGACTAGCGGTAGCCAAAAACATTCAGTACTTC. Translation: CTSSHPGLAVAKNIQYF.

The chain couples TRBV5-4 to TRBJ2-7; possible D gene TRBD1, 6 bases. Trimming stripped 0 bases from V and 9 bases from J, with 19 bases between. Germline-derived CDR1 and CDR2 are SGHNT and YYREEE (reference sequence). The CDR3 is 15 amino acids. The DNA for the CDR3 is TGTGCCAGCAGCTTGGTTGGGTTCCCCCTAGGGGGGCAGTACTTC. It yields the protein CASSLVGFPLGGQYF.

This clone was detected only a few times. V is TRBV7-6 and J is TRBJ2-1, with 8 bases aligning to TRBD2. The germline V gene encodes CDR1 SGHVS and CDR2 FNYEAQ. Trimming cost V 0 bases and J 7 bases; bases outside gene matches: 8. The CDR3 is made up of 16 amino acids. CDR3 sequence: CASSLARGGQGNEQFF. The CDR3 nucleotides read TGTGCCAGCAGCTTAGCCCGGGGGGGCCAGGGGAATGAGCAGTTCTTC.

In this sample, this clone turned up a few times. The J gene is TRBJ2-2, the V gene TRBV7-3; TRBD2 might be the D (6 bases). Trimming took off 5 bases at V and 0 bases at J, with 13 bases between the two ends. The CDR3 is 16 residues long. Looked up from germline, CDR1 is SGHTA and CDR2 is FQGTGA. The DNA for the CDR3 is TGTGCCAGCAGCCCCGGGGGAGCTGCGAACACCGGGGAGCTGTTTTTT. As protein: CASSPGGAANTGELFF.

The chain uses TRBV10-3 and TRBJ2-5; D ambiguous. The J call may be faulty, since TRBJ2-7 better matches the DNA end. CDR1 and CDR2 (germline): ENHRY, SYGVKD. The CDR3 sequence is 13 residues long. This CDR3 is CAISEIEAYEQYF. The CDR3 DNA reads as TGTGCCATCAGTGAGATTGAGGCGTACGAGCAGTACTTC.

This chain joins TRBV7-9 and TRBJ1-4; TRBD1 is a possible D gene (6 bases). The V gene's germline CDR1 is SEHNR and CDR2 FQNEAQ (reference sequence). The CDR3 runs 16 residues. Between the trimmed V and J ends, which lost 5 bases and 2 bases, there was a span of 15 bases. CDR3 loop: CASSRRGGRTNEKLFF. The CDR3 DNA reads TGTGCCAGCAGCCGTAGGGGGGGCAGGACTAATGAAAAACTGTTTTTT.

The chain links TRBV28 to TRBJ2-1, with 11 positions matching TRBD2. Losses at the gene ends were 6 bases for V and 2 bases for J; bases not matched to a gene: 6. CDR1 is MDHEN and CDR2 is SYDVKM in the germline V gene. The CDR3 has 16 amino acids. CDR3 nucleotide sequence: TGTGCCAGCAGACCGACTAGCGGGGAAACCTACAATGAGCAGTTCTTC. The encoded protein is CASRPTSGETYNEQFF.

The chain combines TRBV4-2 with TRBJ2-1; D is unclear. Germline loops: CDR1 LGHNA, CDR2 YNFKEQ. Trimming removed 0 bases at V and 4 bases at J, with 4 bases between. The CDR3 spans 13 residues. CDR3 sequence: CASSQESYNEQFF. The DNA of the CDR3 is TGTGCCAGCAGCCAAGAAAGTTACAATGAGCAGTTCTTC.

This chain uses TRBV6-4 with TRBJ2-3, with D tentatively TRBD2 (5 bases). In germline, CDR1 is MRHNA, CDR2 SNTAGT. V gave up 2 bases and J gave up 8 bases, with 20 bases separating them. The CDR3 totals 16 residues. CDR3 sequence reads: CASSDGAAASGGTQYF. The CDR3 DNA follows: TGTGCCAGCAGTGACGGAGCGGCTGCCTCAGGTGGTACGCAGTATTTT.

The chain couples TRBV28 to TRBJ2-7, with 7 bases identical to TRBD2. Trimming removed 5 bases from V and 2 bases from J; junction bases left unmatched: 3. Germline-derived CDR1 and CDR2 are MDHEN and SYDVKM. This CDR3 comprises 13 residues. The CDR3: CASSGGGTYEQYF. The DNA for the CDR3 is TGTGCCAGCAGTGGGGGGGGAACCTACGAGCAGTACTTC.

J is TRBJ1-5 and V is TRBV28, with D unclear. Trimming cost V 7 bases and J 5 bases, with 3 bases left between them. The CDR3 is made up of 10 amino acids. Germline lookup yields CDR1 MDHEN and CDR2 SYDVKM. CDR3 in amino acids: CASNYQPQHF. The CDR3, as DNA: TGTGCCAGCAATTATCAGCCCCAGCATTTT.

There are a few counts of this clone. The CDR3 DNA reads TGTGCCAGCAGCCTCCACAAGGGCTACACCTTC. Translating it yields CASSLHKGYTF. This chain uses TRBV5-6 with TRBJ1-2; no reliable D call. The CDR3 has 11 amino acids. In germline, CDR1 is SGHDT, CDR2 YYEEEE. Trimming removed 4 bases from V and 8 bases from J, with 9 bases in between.

The table lists this clone with a count of one. The rearrangement uses TRBV7-3 and TRBJ2-3; 10 bases line up with TRBD2. This CDR3 region has 16 residues. Trimming cost V 1 base and J 2 bases; bases outside gene matches: 3. Germline V CDR1 and CDR2: SGHTA, FQGTGA. CDR3 sequence reads: CASSLIGTSATDTQYF. In nucleotides, the CDR3 is TGTGCCAGCAGCTTAATAGGGACTAGCGCCACAGATACGCAGTATTTT.

The rearrangement uses TRBV27 and TRBJ2-6, with TRBD1 matching over 7 bases. CDR1 MNHEY and CDR2 SMNVEV come from the germline V gene (reference sequence). V lost 2 bases, J lost 2 bases, and 9 bases stayed unmatched. CDR3 length equals 18 residues. The CDR3 reads CASSLGNRQGPGANVLTF. The DNA for the CDR3 is TGTGCCAGCAGTTTAGGAAACCGACAGGGCCCTGGGGCCAACGTCCTGACTTTC.